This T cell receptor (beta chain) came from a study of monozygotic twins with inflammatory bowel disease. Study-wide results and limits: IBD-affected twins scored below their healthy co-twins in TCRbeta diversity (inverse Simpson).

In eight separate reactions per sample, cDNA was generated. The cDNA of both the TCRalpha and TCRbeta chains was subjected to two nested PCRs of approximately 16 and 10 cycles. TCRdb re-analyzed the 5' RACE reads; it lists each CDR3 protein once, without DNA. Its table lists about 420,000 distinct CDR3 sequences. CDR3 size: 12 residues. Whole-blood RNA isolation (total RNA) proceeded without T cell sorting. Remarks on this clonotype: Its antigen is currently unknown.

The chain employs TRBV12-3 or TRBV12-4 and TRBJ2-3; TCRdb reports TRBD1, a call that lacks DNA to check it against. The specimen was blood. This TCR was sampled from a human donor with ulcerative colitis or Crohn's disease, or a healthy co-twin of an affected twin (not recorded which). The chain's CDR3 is CASTPAGAKLGF.